The clone carrying this T cell receptor (beta chain) was picked up a small number of times. Profiled with immunoSEQ multiplex PCR; TCRdb holds only in-frame clones, not every one. The data contain about 83,000 clones, about four fifths of them singletons. These data belong to a study of OX40 agonist ivuxolimab in advanced cancers. Germline loops: CDR1 SGDLS, CDR2 YYNGEE. Trimming cost V 2 bases and J 1 base, with 6 bases left between them. The CDR3 is 13 amino acids. Blood samples were obtained at baseline, cycle 4 day 1, and cycle 7 day 1. This chain links TRBV9 with TRBJ1-1; D is uncertain. The material was CD4+ or CD8+ T cells sorted from blood, obtained in a trial of the OX40 agonist ivuxolimab. This clonotype originated in an adult with an advanced solid tumor such as melanoma, head and neck, liver or kidney cancer. CDR3 sequence (DNA): TGTGCCAGCAGCGTGTTAGAGAACACTGAAGCTTTCTTT. Amino acid sequence: CASSVLENTEAFF.